A single sample gave rise to the 3 T cell receptor beta chains below, sequenced in a study of memory CD8 T cells in hepatitis C reinfection. Measured with immunoSEQ multiplex PCR; TCRdb has only the in-frame clones, and not every one. The top ten hold around 0.78% of the sample, which has about 50,000 clones, 89% seen once. Time point described: late/post reinfection, 12 to 24 weeks after detection. Sorted cells were sequenced directly ex vivo without any in vitro expansion. Sequenced sample: naive CD8+ T cells sorted from blood. These receptors were collected from a man aged 18 to 30 with hepatitis C virus infection.

The chain uses TRBV30 and TRBJ2-2, with D unresolved. CDR1 and CDR2 (germline): GTSNPN, SVGIG (reference sequence). V gave up 0 bases and J gave up 5 bases, with 7 bases separating them. The CDR3 totals 13 residues. CDR3 sequence (DNA): TGTGCCTGGAGTGTAACGGGTACCGGGGAGCTGTTTTTT. Protein: CAWSVTGTGELFF.

This sequence joins TRBV7-9 and TRBJ2-2, with 7 bases that match TRBD1. The J segment lost 4 bases and the V segment lost 8 bases, leaving 7 bases of the junction unmatched. Germline assignment: CDR1 SEHNR and CDR2 FQNEAQ (reference sequence). CDR3 length: 14 residues. The CDR3 region has the DNA TGTGCCAGCTCCGGGACAGAGGGCACCGGGGAGCTGTTTTTT. It specifies CASSGTEGTGELFF.

The V and J genes are TRBV18 and TRBJ1-2; TRBD1 might be the D (5 bases). The CDR3 contains 15 residues. Trimming cost V 6 bases and J 0 bases, with 14 bases left between them. Germline loops: CDR1 KGHSH, CDR2 LQKENI. In DNA form, the CDR3 reads TGTGCCAGCTCTGGCGAAGGGGTTCCTAACTATGGCTACACCTTC. It specifies CASSGEGVPNYGYTF.